These T cell receptor beta chains were read from a single sample in a study of cytomegalovirus exposure and HLA in healthy donors. Generated by immunoSEQ multiplex PCR, the TCRdb table keeps only in-frame clones and is missing some. The table has roughly 100,000 clones, about 83% seen once; the top ten hold 6% to 7.5%. Sequencing input: PBMCs. These receptors all stem from a man aged 18-30 years in good health and CMV-seronegative. Each CDR3 is given with its conserved first and last residue. Some rows have no size entry. The others give once, few or many, or a class for an expanded clone.

>NA|TRBV7-6|TRBJ2-2
CASSLAYRGRGELFF
>NA|TRBV28|TRBJ1-4
CASRPNRGTNEKLFF
>NA|TRBV19|TRBJ2-1
CASSKTSGRISGYNEQFF
>NA|TRBV5-1|TRBJ1-1
CASSLGPGWNTEAFF
>NA|TRBV7-2|TRBJ1-2
CASSSGTGPYGYTF
>once|TRBV6-5|TRBJ2-7
CASTIPGRPYEQYF
>NA|TRBV7-2|TRBJ1-3
CASSLAPSLRGSSGNTIYF
>NA|TRBV4-3|TRBJ2-3
CASSHQPGQGVPDTQYF
>NA|TRBV10-1|TRBJ2-3
CASSAGYSTDTQYF
>few|TRBV6-1|TRBJ2-2
CASSEAGSGRTNGELFF
>NA|TRBV6-5|TRBJ1-6
CASSRSGTHNSPLHF
>NA|TRBV14|TRBJ1-1
CASSQDTKVRGEAFF
>NA|TRBV5-1|TRBJ2-1
CASSWNIPGAYNEQFF
>NA|TRBV5-5|TRBJ2-7
CASSLVRGYEQYF
>NA|TRBV28|TRBJ1-1
CASTTYSGFYAFF
>NA|TRBV30|TRBJ2-4
CAWSETGGSNIQYF
>NA|TRBV28|TRBJ2-5
CASNLQGWQETQYF
>NA|TRBV7-2|TRBJ2-2
CGWGTIANTGELFF
>NA|TRBV30|NA
CAWSVTSGSYEQYF
>NA|TRBV10-3|TRBJ2-7
CASSAPGQGIYEQYF
>NA|TRBV7-9|TRBJ1-2
CASRTGTYYGYTF
>few|TRBV7-6|TRBJ2-2
CASSLVAGSNTGELFF
>NA|TRBV25-1|TRBJ2-7
CASSGPGTGMKYEQYF
>NA|TRBV28|TRBJ1-2
CAITQGTSNYGYTF
>NA|TRBV27|TRBJ2-7
CASSTGTGSHEQYF
>NA|TRBV19|TRBJ2-4
CASSIGASGSRNIQYF
>NA|TRBV25-1|NA
CASSARQTPSSYEQYF
>NA|TRBV18|TRBJ2-7
CASSTSTVAGGPRVIYEQYF
>NA|TRBV6-5|TRBJ1-2
CASSSGGGYTF
>NA|TRBV5-4|TRBJ1-2
CASSLAGEYGYTF
>NA|TRBV7-3|TRBJ2-3
CASSYQGIGDTQYF
>NA|TRBV28|TRBJ2-7
CASSLWGVTSGIYEQYF
>once|TRBV7-8|TRBJ2-7
CASSLGLASYEQYF
>NA|TRBV9|TRBJ1-1
CASSPETGADTEAFF
>NA|TRBV29-1|TRBJ2-1
CSVATKMSYEQFF
>NA|TRBV2|TRBJ2-5
CASSRTSQETQYF
>NA|TRBV4-1|TRBJ2-7
CASSQDLVAAQYF
>NA|TRBV5-6|TRBJ2-7
CASSFATGGVSYEQYF
>NA|TRBV30|TRBJ2-7
CAWSGSLSYEQYF
>NA|TRBV7-9|TRBJ2-3
CASSSGTSVSLAQYF
>NA|TRBV6-5|TRBJ2-5
CASSYSDRIQETQYF
>NA|TRBV19|TRBJ2-5
CASSIPQASETQYF
>NA|TRBV2|TRBJ1-5
CASSEGGGGQPQHF
>few|TRBV19|TRBJ1-6
CASRIDRGHSPLHF